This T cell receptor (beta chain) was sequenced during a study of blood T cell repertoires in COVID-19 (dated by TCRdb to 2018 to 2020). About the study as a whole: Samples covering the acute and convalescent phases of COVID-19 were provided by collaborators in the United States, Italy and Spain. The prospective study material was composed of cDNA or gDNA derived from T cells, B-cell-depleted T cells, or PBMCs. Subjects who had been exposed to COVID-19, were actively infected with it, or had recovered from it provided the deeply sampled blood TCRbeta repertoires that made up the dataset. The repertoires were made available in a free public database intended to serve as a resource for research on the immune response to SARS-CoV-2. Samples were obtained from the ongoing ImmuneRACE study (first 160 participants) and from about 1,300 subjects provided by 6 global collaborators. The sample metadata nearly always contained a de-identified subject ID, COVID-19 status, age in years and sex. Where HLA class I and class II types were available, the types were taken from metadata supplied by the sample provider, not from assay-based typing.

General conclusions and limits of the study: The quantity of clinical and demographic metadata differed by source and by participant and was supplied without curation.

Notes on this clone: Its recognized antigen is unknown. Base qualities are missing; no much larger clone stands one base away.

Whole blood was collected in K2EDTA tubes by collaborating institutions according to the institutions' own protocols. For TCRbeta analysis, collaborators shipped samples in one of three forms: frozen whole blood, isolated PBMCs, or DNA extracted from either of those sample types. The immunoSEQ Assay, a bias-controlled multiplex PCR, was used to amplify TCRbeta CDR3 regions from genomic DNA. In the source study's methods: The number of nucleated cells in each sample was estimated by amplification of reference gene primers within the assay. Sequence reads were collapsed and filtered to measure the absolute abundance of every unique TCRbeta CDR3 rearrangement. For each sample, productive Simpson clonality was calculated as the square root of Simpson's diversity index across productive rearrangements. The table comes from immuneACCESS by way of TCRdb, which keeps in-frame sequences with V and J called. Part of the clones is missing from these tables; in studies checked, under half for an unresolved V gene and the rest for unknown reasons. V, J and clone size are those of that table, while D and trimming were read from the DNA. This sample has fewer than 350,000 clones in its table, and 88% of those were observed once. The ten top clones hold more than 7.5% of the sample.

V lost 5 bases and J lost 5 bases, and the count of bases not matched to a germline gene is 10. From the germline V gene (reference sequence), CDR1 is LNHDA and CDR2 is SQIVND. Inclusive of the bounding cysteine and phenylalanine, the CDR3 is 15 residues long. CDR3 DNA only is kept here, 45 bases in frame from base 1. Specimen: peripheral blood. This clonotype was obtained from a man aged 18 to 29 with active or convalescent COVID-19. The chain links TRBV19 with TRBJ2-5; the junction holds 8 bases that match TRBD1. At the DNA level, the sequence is TGTGCCAGTAGTCCCCTTCAGGGGGCCGGGGAGACCCAGTACTTC. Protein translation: CASSPLQGAGETQYF. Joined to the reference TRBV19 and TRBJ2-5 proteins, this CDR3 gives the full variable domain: DGGITQSPKYLFRKEGQNVTLSCEQNLNHDAMYWYRQDPGQGLRLIYYSQIVNDFQKGDIAEGYSVSREKKESFPLTVTSAQKNPTAFYLCASSPLQGAGETQYFGPGTRLLVL.